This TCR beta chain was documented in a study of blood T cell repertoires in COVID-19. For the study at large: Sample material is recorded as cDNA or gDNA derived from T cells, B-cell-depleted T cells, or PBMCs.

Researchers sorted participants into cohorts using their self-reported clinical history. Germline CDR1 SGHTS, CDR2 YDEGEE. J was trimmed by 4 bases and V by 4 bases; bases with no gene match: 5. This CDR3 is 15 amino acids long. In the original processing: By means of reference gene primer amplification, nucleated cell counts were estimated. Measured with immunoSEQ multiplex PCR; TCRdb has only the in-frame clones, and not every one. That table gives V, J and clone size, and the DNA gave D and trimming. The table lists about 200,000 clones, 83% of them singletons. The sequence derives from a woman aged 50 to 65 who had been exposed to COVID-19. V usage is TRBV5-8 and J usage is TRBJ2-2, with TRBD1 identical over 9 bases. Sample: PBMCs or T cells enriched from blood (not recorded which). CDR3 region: CASSRGDRVTGELFF. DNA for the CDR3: TGTGCCAGCAGCCGAGGGGACAGGGTCACCGGGGAGCTGTTTTTT.